The T cell receptor (beta chain) under discussion was sequenced for a study of blood T cell repertoires in COVID-19. Study at large: The United States, Italy and Spain provided the acute and convalescent COVID-19 samples.

This clone was detected only a few times. The germline V gene has CDR1 SGHAT and CDR2 FQNNGV. The CDR3 totals 18 residues. Trimming cost V 5 bases and J 4 bases; bases outside gene matches: 16. TCRdb's table, derived via immunoSEQ multiplex PCR, lists solely in-frame clones and lacks some. The sample has over 300,000 clones, around 90% seen once. The specimen was peripheral blood. The TCR sequence derives from a man younger than 30 who had recovered from COVID-19. The chain joins TRBV11-2 to TRBJ2-2; TRBD1 agrees at 7 bases. Written as DNA, the CDR3 is TGTGCCAGCAGCCTAGGCCGGACAGGCGAAGGGGGCACCGGGGAGCTGTTTTTT. Translating gives CASSLGRTGEGGTGELFF.